This TCR beta chain was retrieved from a study of OX40 agonist ivuxolimab in advanced cancers. The study, taken as a whole, reports: The antigen specificity of the peripheral T cells (those that were expanded) was not determined.

Profiled with immunoSEQ multiplex PCR; TCRdb holds only in-frame clones, not every one. In the table there are about 69,000 clones, about 90% of which are singletons. Turning to this clone: Its target is not known.

CDR1 and CDR2 (germline): LNHNV, YYDKDF (reference sequence). Trimming stripped 1 base from V and 11 bases from J, with 14 bases between. This CDR3 has 13 residues. The sequencing used CD4+ or CD8+ T cells sorted from blood, collected in a trial of the OX40 agonist ivuxolimab. The clonotype originates from an adult with an advanced solid tumor such as melanoma, head and neck, liver or kidney cancer. The chain is built from TRBV15 and TRBJ1-1, with D perhaps TRBD1 (5 bases). CDR3: CATSRVAGLVAFF. CDR3 nucleotide sequence: TGTGCCACCAGCAGAGTTGCGGGACTCGTCGCTTTCTTT.